Each of the 30 T cell receptor beta chains below was sequenced from the same sample in a study of T cell responses to AZD1222 COVID-19 vaccine. Clones were read by immunoSEQ multiplex PCR, and TCRdb kept only the in-frame ones, dropping some. The table records fewer than 75,000 clones, approximately 90% of them present only once. This sample comprised peripheral blood, obtained 28 days after the second dose of the MenACWY control vaccine. The origin of the receptors is an adult who received the MenACWY meningococcal vaccine as a control.

The rearrangement joins TRBV7-6 to TRBJ2-5; 11 positions agree with TRBD2. The germline gives CDR1 SGHVS, CDR2 FNYEAQ. This CDR3 has 19 amino acids. J gave up 2 bases and V 5 bases, and 16 bases lay outside the gene matches. The CDR3 region is CASSRGAGTSGLTQETQYF. The CDR3 DNA reads as TGTGCCAGCAGCAGAGGGGCCGGGACTAGCGGACTTACTCAAGAGACCCAGTACTTC. Complete variable domain (other parts from reference TRBV7-6 and TRBJ2-5): GAGVSQSPRYKVTKRGQDVALRCDPISGHVSLYWYRQALGQGPEFLTYFNYEAQQDKSGLPNDRFSAERPEGSISTLTIQRTEQRDSAMYRCASSRGAGTSGLTQETQYFGPGTRLLVL.

The V gene is TRBV5-1, the J gene TRBJ1-1, with D maybe TRBD1 (6 bases). The V gene lost 4 bases and the J gene lost 1 base, with 23 bases spanning the gap. CDR1 and CDR2 (germline): SGHRS, YFSETQ. The CDR3 length is 18 residues. The CDR3 sequence: CASSPGTLLGARNTEAFF. CDR3 sequence (DNA): TGCGCCAGCAGCCCTGGGACCCTCTTGGGGGCAAGGAACACTGAAGCTTTCTTT.

This chain links TRBV7-6 with TRBJ2-1; TRBD2 matches 8 bases. This CDR3 comprises 15 residues. Trimming cost V 3 bases and J 4 bases; bases outside gene matches: 5. Germline loops: CDR1 SGHVS, CDR2 FNYEAQ. The CDR3 DNA is TGTGCCAGCAGCTTGAGCGGGAGCACATACAATGAGCAGTTCTTC. Protein: CASSLSGSTYNEQFF.

The genes are TRBV14 and TRBJ2-1, with TRBD2 identical over 8 bases. Germline V gene sequence: CDR1 SGHDN, CDR2 FVKESK. CDR3 length: 16 amino acids. With 4 bases clipped from V and 5 bases from J, the junction kept 10 bases outside the gene matches. The CDR3 sequence is CASSPLESGSHNEQFF. The DNA of the CDR3 is TGTGCCAGCAGCCCCCTGGAAAGCGGGAGCCACAATGAGCAGTTCTTC.

This chain joins TRBV4-3 and TRBJ2-4; D might be TRBD2 (5 bases). Per the germline V gene, CDR1 is LGHNA and CDR2 is YSLEER. The CDR3 consists of 15 residues. Trimming left V 3 bases short and J 9 bases short, with 18 bases between. The CDR3 region is CASSQGRTFNFIQYF. The CDR3 DNA is TGCGCCAGCAGCCAGGGCCGGACTTTTAATTTCATTCAGTACTTC.

This clone has more than one count but fewer than ten. The chain is built from TRBV12-3 or TRBV12-4 and TRBJ1-2, with a weak D call TRBD1 (5 bases). The CDR3 spans 13 residues. Trimming removed 3 bases from V and 8 bases from J, with 13 bases in between. As DNA, the CDR3 is TGTGCCAGCAGTTTGACGGGGACTAGAGGCTACACCTTC. This translates into CASSLTGTRGYTF.

A single count supports this clone. The V call is TRBV5-1, the J call TRBJ1-1, with D uncertain. The CDR3 totals 15 residues. Between the trimmed V and J ends, which lost 2 bases and 5 bases, there was a span of 16 bases. Germline CDR1 SGHRS, CDR2 YFSETQ. Written as DNA, the CDR3 is TGCGCCAGCAGCTTAGTGAATCCCATTAGGACTGAAGCTTTCTTT. Encoded protein: CASSLVNPIRTEAFF.

This chain connects TRBV11-3 to TRBJ2-2; 9 bases align to TRBD2. Germline V gene sequence: CDR1 SGHNT, CDR2 YENEEA. The J segment lost 4 bases and the V segment lost 8 bases, leaving 8 bases of the junction unmatched. The CDR3 sequence is 15 residues long. CDR3 DNA: TGTGCCAGCGGCCCCAGCGGGGGGAGCACCGGGGAGCTGTTTTTT. This sequence encodes CASGPSGGSTGELFF.

The chain carries TRBV19 and TRBJ1-2, with D hard to call. Trimming took 3 bases from V and 2 from J, leaving 7 bases between them. The CDR3 is 13 residues long. Germline V gene lookup returns CDR1 LNHDA and CDR2 SQIVND (reference sequence). CDR3 amino acids: CASSIDRNYGYTF. Here the CDR3 DNA reads TGTGCCAGTAGTATCGATAGGAACTATGGCTACACCTTC.

This chain joins TRBV7-9 and TRBJ2-5; D ambiguous. CDR3 size: 15 residues. Trimming stripped 1 base from V and 5 bases from J, with 14 bases between. Germline CDR1 reads SEHNR; CDR2 reads FQNEAQ (reference sequence). The CDR3 here is CASSLEPFPKETQYF. The CDR3 DNA reads as TGTGCCAGCAGCTTAGAACCCTTCCCGAAGGAGACCCAGTACTTC.

The V gene is TRBV6-5, the J gene TRBJ2-7, with D hard to call. The V gene lost 4 bases and the J gene lost 3 bases, with 10 bases spanning the gap. The CDR3 covers 13 residues. The germline CDR1 and CDR2 sequences are MNHEY and SVGAGI. This CDR3 is CASSLNKGYEQYF. In nucleotides, the CDR3 is TGTGCCAGCAGTTTAAATAAGGGCTACGAGCAGTACTTC.

The chain is built from TRBV3-1 (or the pseudogene TRBV3-2) and TRBJ1-1, with D perhaps TRBD1 (5 bases). CDR1 LGHDT and CDR2 YNNKEL come from the germline V gene (reference sequence). This CDR3 is 13 amino acids long. V was trimmed by 8 bases and J by 1 base, leaving 11 bases between them. The CDR3 protein is CASQGGGNTEAFF. In nucleotides, the CDR3 is TGTGCCAGCCAGGGCGGTGGGAACACTGAAGCTTTCTTT.

The chain recombines TRBV5-1 with TRBJ1-3; D not certain. Germline V gene lookup returns CDR1 SGHRS and CDR2 YFSETQ. V lost 0 bases and J lost 3, with 7 bases in between. CDR3 size: 14 residues. DNA for the CDR3: TGCGCCAGCAGCTTGGATGGGCGTGGAAACACCATATATTTT. Translated: CASSLDGRGNTIYF.

The rearrangement uses TRBV4-1 and TRBJ1-4; D is unclear. Germline CDR1 MGHRA, CDR2 YSYEKL. This CDR3 spans 17 amino acids. The germline V and J ends were trimmed by 0 bases and 3 bases, with 14 bases remaining between them. The CDR3 DNA reads TGCGCCAGCAGCCAAGACCCCTTACACGCTGCTAATGAAAAACTGTTTTTT. Protein product: CASSQDPLHAANEKLFF.

The gene calls are TRBV11-3 and TRBJ2-1; D tentatively fits TRBD1 or TRBD2 (6 bases each). Germline V lookup: CDR1 SGHNT, CDR2 YENEEA. The CDR3 runs to 13 residues. Trimming took 3 bases from V and 10 from J, leaving 13 bases between them. In nucleotides, the CDR3 is TGTGCCAGCAGCTTGACGGGGGCCCTGGAGCAGTTCTTC. Protein product: CASSLTGALEQFF. Supplemented by reference TRBV11-3 and TRBJ2-1, the full variable domain reads EAGVVQSPRYKIIEKKQPVAFWCNPISGHNTLYWYLQNLGQGPELLIRYENEEAVDDSQLPKDRFSAERLKGVDSTLKIQPAELGDSAVYLCASSLTGALEQFFGPGTRLTVL.

The chain joins TRBV5-5 to TRBJ1-2; D unclear. V lost 4 bases, J lost 0 bases, and 10 bases lay in between. CDR1 is SGHKS and CDR2 is YYEKEE in the germline V gene (reference sequence). The CDR3 length is 14 residues. Here the CDR3 reads CASSPQYSNYGYTF. The CDR3 DNA reads TGTGCCAGCAGCCCTCAGTACTCTAACTATGGCTACACCTTC.

The chain combines TRBV5-1 with TRBJ2-7, with a weak D call TRBD2 (6 bases). This CDR3 has 15 amino acids. The germline gives CDR1 SGHRS, CDR2 YFSETQ. Trimming removed 4 bases from V and 4 bases from J, with 18 bases in between. The CDR3 is CASSGRGVGSYEQYF. The DNA of the CDR3 is TGCGCCAGCAGCGGCCGAGGGGTCGGGAGTTACGAGCAGTACTTC.

The rearrangement joins TRBV27 to TRBJ2-7; no clear D gene. The ends were cut back, 8 bases at V and 5 bases at J, with 19 bases in the middle. The CDR3 spans 14 residues. The V gene's germline CDR1 is MNHEY and CDR2 SMNVEV (reference sequence). CDR3 in DNA: TGTGCCAGCTCTAACCGCCCCGACACCCACGAGCAGTACTTC. Translation: CASSNRPDTHEQYF.

The chain is built from TRBV19 and TRBJ1-2, with D hard to call. Germline CDR1 reads LNHDA; CDR2 reads SQIVND (reference sequence). V lost 1 base, J lost 11 bases, and 11 bases lay in between. The CDR3 spans 12 residues. CDR3 coding DNA: TGTGCCAGTAGTATAGTCGGCAACCAGTACACCTTC. Translated, it gives CASSIVGNQYTF. The full variable domain, its missing parts supplied by reference TRBV19 and TRBJ1-2, is DGGITQSPKYLFRKEGQNVTLSCEQNLNHDAMYWYRQDPGQGLRLIYYSQIVNDFQKGDIAEGYSVSREKKESFPLTVTSAQKNPTAFYLCASSIVGNQYTFGSGTRLTVV.

The chain carries TRBV6-5 and TRBJ2-7, with TRBD2 identical over 8 bases. The J segment lost 7 bases and the V segment lost 2 bases, leaving 13 bases of the junction unmatched. The CDR3 is made up of 16 amino acids. CDR1 is MNHEY, CDR2 SVGAGI, per germline. CDR3 in DNA: TGTGCCAGCAGTTACGGCATTACGGGAGGGGGTAGTGAGCAGTACTTC. Its protein is CASSYGITGGGSEQYF.

This clone was seen a handful of times. The chain joins TRBV27 to TRBJ2-2; 9 bases map to TRBD2. The CDR3 is 17 amino acids. Germline loops: CDR1 MNHEY, CDR2 SMNVEV (reference sequence). The trim removed 4 bases at V and 4 bases at J, leaving 10 bases unmatched. The CDR3 loop reads CASSSPLAGGPTGELFF. The CDR3, as DNA: TGTGCCAGCAGTTCCCCGCTCGCGGGAGGGCCCACCGGGGAGCTGTTTTTT.

In this sample, this clone turned up once. The CDR3 here is CASTPRAGDGEQYF. CDR3 nucleotides: TGTGCCAGCACCCCGAGGGCGGGGGACGGCGAGCAGTACTTC. This chain links TRBV6-6 with TRBJ2-7; TRBD2 matches at 7 bases. Losses at the gene ends were 7 bases for V and 6 bases for J; bases not matched to a gene: 12. The CDR3 sequence is 14 residues long. CDR1 and CDR2 (germline): MNHNY, SVGAGI (reference sequence).

The chain has TRBV6-2 or TRBV6-3 and TRBJ2-3; TRBD1 is a possible D gene (6 bases). Germline assignment: CDR1 MNHEY and CDR2 SVGEGT. V gave up 4 bases and J gave up 6 bases, with 14 bases separating them. There are 14 residues in the CDR3. This chain's CDR3 is CASSSTGNKDTQYF. The CDR3 DNA reads TGTGCCAGCAGTTCTACAGGGAATAAGGATACGCAGTATTTT.

The rearrangement uses TRBV27 and TRBJ2-7; the D call may be TRBD1 or TRBD2 (5 bases each). Trimming shortened V by 3 bases and J by 1 base, and 13 bases separated the two germline ends. The CDR3 contains 15 residues. Germline loops: CDR1 MNHEY, CDR2 SMNVEV (reference sequence). CDR3 amino acids: CASSLVGDVSYEQYF. Written as DNA, the CDR3 is TGTGCCAGCAGTTTGGTGGGGGACGTTTCCTACGAGCAGTACTTC.

In DNA form, the CDR3 reads TGTGCCAGCAGCTTAGTCGGGACAGGGGATTCACCCCTCCACTTT. It yields the protein CASSLVGTGDSPLHF. The rearrangement joins TRBV11-2 to TRBJ1-6, with 10 bases identical to TRBD1. The V segment lost 1 base and the J segment 8 bases; nucleotides outside the gene matches: 2. The germline CDR1 and CDR2 sequences are SGHAT and FQNNGV. The CDR3 has 15 amino acids.

This chain uses TRBV6-5 with TRBJ1-5, with D uncertain. CDR1 is MNHEY and CDR2 is SVGAGI in the germline V gene. This CDR3 comprises 13 residues. V was trimmed by 7 bases and J by 1 base, leaving 8 bases between them. CDR3 amino acids: CASILSSNQPQHF. CDR3 DNA sequence: TGTGCCAGCATCTTGTCGAGCAATCAGCCCCAGCATTTT.

The chain couples TRBV14 to TRBJ2-7; maybe TRBD2 (6 bases). The CDR3 sequence is 16 residues long. V lost 0 bases and J 9 bases, leaving 21 bases between the germline ends. Germline CDR1 is SGHDN and CDR2 is FVKESK. This chain's CDR3 is CASSQDGGIRTGLQYF. The CDR3 coding sequence is TGTGCCAGCAGCCAAGATGGAGGCATCCGTACGGGACTGCAGTACTTC.

The rearrangement joins TRBV24-1 to TRBJ1-2; no clear D. There are 14 residues in the CDR3. CDR1 is KGHDR and CDR2 is SFDVKD in the germline V gene. V was trimmed by 2 bases and J by 1 base, leaving 7 bases between them. The CDR3: CATSDSNSNYGYTF. The CDR3 nucleotides read TGTGCCACCAGTGATTCAAACAGTAACTATGGCTACACCTTC.

This clone was seen only once. The chain carries TRBV6-5 and TRBJ2-3; TRBD1 matches 10 bases. Per germline, CDR1 MNHEY and CDR2 SVGAGI. This CDR3 comprises 12 residues. V shed 8 bases, J shed 6 bases, and the junction held 2 bases outside the gene matches. The CDR3 loop reads CASGGQGDTQYF. The CDR3 DNA follows: TGTGCCAGCGGGGGACAGGGGGATACGCAGTATTTT.

The chain combines TRBV24-1 with TRBJ2-3; D remains unclear. Trimming left V 3 bases short and J 2 bases short, with 8 bases between. Germline lookup yields CDR1 KGHDR and CDR2 SFDVKD. This CDR3 spans 14 amino acids. The CDR3 loop reads CATSDQFHTDTQYF. The CDR3 coding sequence is TGTGCCACCAGTGATCAGTTCCACACAGATACGCAGTATTTT.